The rows below give T cell receptor beta chains drawn from one sample of a study of CD8+CD57+ T cells in acquired aplastic anemia. TCRdb redid the calling of the reads with MiXCR, one entry per CDR3 protein. The sample has around 190,000 distinct CDR3 sequences; less than 50% are singletons. Sequencing was carried out using sorted CD4+, CD8+, or CD8+CD57+ T cells (not recorded which) from PBMCs. The receptors originated from a human donor with aplastic anemia. CDR3s include the opening cysteine and the closing phenylalanine or tryptophan. A D gene is named only where the DNA matches it firmly. Some rows have no size entry. The others give once, few or many, or a class for an expanded clone.

TGTGCCTCCTCGAGGGGGGGGTTCTATGGCTACACCTTC,CASSRGGFYGYTF,TRBV19,TRBJ1-2,many,.
TGTGCCAGCAGCACTAGCGGGGGGGCGAACGAGCAGTTCTTC,CASSTSGGANEQFF,TRBV7-9,TRBJ2-1,many,TRBD2
TGTGCCACCAGCAGAGGGGGGCAGCAAAATCAGCCCCAGCATTTT,CATSRGGQQNQPQHF,TRBV15,TRBJ1-5,many,.
TGTGCCAGTAGTATAGGGTCAGGGGCTGCTGGCTACACCTTC,CASSIGSGAAGYTF,TRBV19,TRBJ1-2,.,.
TGTGCCAGCAGCCCGAGTCAGGTACTGGGCTATGGCTACACCTTC,CASSPSQVLGYGYTF,TRBV5-5,TRBJ1-2,few,.
TGTGCCAGCAGCCGCGACCTGGGGTACAATGAGCAGTTCTTC,CASSRDLGYNEQFF,TRBV11-3,TRBJ2-1,many,.
TGCAGTGCTAGAATGACAGGGAGGGAGCAGTACTTC,CSARMTGREQYF,TRBV20-1,TRBJ2-7,few,.
TGCGCCAGCAGCTTGGAAGATGGACATTACAATGAGCAGTTCTTC,CASSLEDGHYNEQFF,TRBV5-1,TRBJ2-1,many,.
TGTGCCAGCAGCGTAGGGGACAGGGGGCCCTACTCTGGAAACACCATATATTTT,CASSVGDRGPYSGNTIYF,TRBV9,TRBJ1-3,many,TRBD1
TGTGCCAGCAGTGCTAGAGACCCGGAGAATTCACCCCTCCACTTT,CASSARDPENSPLHF,TRBV2,TRBJ1-6,.,.
TGTGCCAGCAGCTTAGTAGGGTCAGGGTCCGACTCCTACGAGCAGTACTTC,CASSLVGSGSDSYEQYF,TRBV11-1,TRBJ2-7,.,.
TGTGCCAGCAGCTACCCTAGACAGACCGGCGGCTATAATTCACCCCTCCACTTT,CASSYPRQTGGYNSPLHF,TRBV11-1,TRBJ1-6,.,.
TGTGCCAGCAGCGTATTAACGGGACTCCCTACGGATGAGCAGTTCTTC,CASSVLTGLPTDEQFF,TRBV9,TRBJ2-1,many,.
TGTGCCAGCAGCCCCCGACAGGGGATGAACACTGAAGCTTTCTTT,CASSPRQGMNTEAFF,TRBV7-3,TRBJ1-1,many,TRBD1
TGTGCCAGTACCGGATACGGTGCTAGCACAGATACGCAGTATTTT,CASTGYGASTDTQYF,TRBV19,TRBJ2-3,few,.
TGCAGCGTTGAAGATGCTACAGGGTATGATAACTATGGCTACACCTTC,CSVEDATGYDNYGYTF,TRBV29-1,TRBJ1-2,few,.
TGCGCCGTCCAGGGGGCGTACACTGAAGCTTTCTTT,CAVQGAYTEAFF,TRBV10-2,TRBJ1-1,.,TRBD1
TGTGCCAGCCCGGGACTAGAAACAACCTACGAGCAGTACTTC,CASPGLETTYEQYF,TRBV12-3/TRBV12-4,TRBJ2-7,many,TRBD2
TGTGCCAGCAGTGAATGGGGGGAGTCTCGCTCACCCCTCCACTTT,CASSEWGESRSPLHF,TRBV25-1,TRBJ1-6,.,.
TGCGCCAGCAAGCCGGGACAGGGGGCGGACACTGAAGCTTTCTTT,CASKPGQGADTEAFF,TRBV10-1,TRBJ1-1,many,TRBD1
TGTGCCATCAGTGAGCAGGGTGATGAGCAGTTCTTC,CAISEQGDEQFF,TRBV10-3,TRBJ2-1,once,.
TGTGCCAGCAGTTACTCGATTCGAACAGGGGGTATCGAGCAGTACTTC,CASSYSIRTGGIEQYF,TRBV6-5,TRBJ2-7,many,TRBD1
TGTGCCAGCAGTCCCCGGGACGGTTATGGCTACACCTTC,CASSPRDGYGYTF,TRBV27,TRBJ1-2,many,.
TGCAGTGCTAGAGATAGGGGGCCCTACGAGCAGTACTTC,CSARDRGPYEQYF,TRBV20-1,TRBJ2-7,few,TRBD1
TGTGCCAGCAGCATCGGACAGGGCAATCAGCCCCAGCATTTT,CASSIGQGNQPQHF,TRBV19,TRBJ1-5,many,TRBD1
TGTGCCAGCAGCCAAGATGGGCGGGAACTTGGGTATGGCTACACCTTC,CASSQDGRELGYGYTF,TRBV4-2,TRBJ1-2,.,.
TGTGCCAGCAGCGTAGCGGCAGGGGAACTGGATTCACCCCTCCACTTT,CASSVAAGELDSPLHF,TRBV9,TRBJ1-6,many,.
TGTGCCAGCAGCTTAATCGGACAGGGGGCAATTACAGATACGCAGTATTTT,CASSLIGQGAITDTQYF,TRBV7-3,TRBJ2-3,.,TRBD1
TGCGCCAGCAGTGTTTCTGGATTCAACGAGCAGTACTTC,CASSVSGFNEQYF,TRBV10-2,TRBJ2-7,.,.
TGTGCCAGCAGCACAATTATACAGGGGGTGGGGGATACGCAGTATTTT,CASSTIIQGVGDTQYF,TRBV5-6,TRBJ2-3,many,TRBD1
TGCGCCAGCAGCCAGAATGCCGCGGGACAACTTCTGGAGACCCAGTACTTC,CASSQNAAGQLLETQYF,TRBV14,TRBJ2-5,.,.
TGTGCCACCCACGCGGGGGGCGAGGGCAATCAGCCCCAGCATTTT,CATHAGGEGNQPQHF,TRBV24-1,TRBJ1-5,few,.
TGTGCCAGCAGTTTAGCGCGTCGGTCACCCCTCCACTTT,CASSLARRSPLHF,TRBV12-3/TRBV12-4,TRBJ1-6,many,.
TGTGCCAGCAGCCAAGGTGGACAGGGGGCTTACGAGCAGTACTTC,CASSQGGQGAYEQYF,TRBV14,TRBJ2-7,.,TRBD1
TGTGCCAGCAGTGTCACCTCGCCAGATACGCAGTATTTT,CASSVTSPDTQYF,TRBV9,TRBJ2-3,.,.
TGTGCCAGCAGTCCCCGGGGTAGCGGGGGGCTGTTTTTT,CASSPRGSGGLFF,TRBV12-3/TRBV12-4,TRBJ2-2,.,TRBD2
TGTGCCAGCAAGTCCGAACGGCAGAACCAAGAGACCCAGTACTTC,CASKSERQNQETQYF,TRBV6-1,TRBJ2-5,many,.
TGTGCTAGTGGGGACGGCCGACAGGGACCAGGTGAAGCTTTCTTT,CASGDGRQGPGEAFF,TRBV12-5,TRBJ1-1,.,TRBD1
TGTGCCACCAGCAGAGATGTGGGGGCCGGATCACCCCTCCACTTT,CATSRDVGAGSPLHF,TRBV15,TRBJ1-6,.,.
TGTGCCAGCAGCTTGCACTACGAGCAGTACTTC,CASSLHYEQYF,TRBV5-5,TRBJ2-7,many,.
TGTGCCAGCAGCTCACGAGGGCTAGCGGGGGGGGGTGAGCAGTTCTTC,CASSSRGLAGGGEQFF,TRBV12-3/TRBV12-4,TRBJ2-1,many,TRBD2